This is a list of T cell receptor beta chains from one sample in a study of blood T cell repertoires in COVID-19. Clones were sequenced by immunoSEQ multiplex PCR, and TCRdb holds only the in-frame ones, with some missing. The sample comprises over 200,000 clones, around 82% of which are singletons, and over 9.5% rests with the top ten. Sample: peripheral blood. All receptors come from a woman between 35 and 50 years old with acute or convalescent COVID-19. CDR3s leave out the opening cysteine and the closing phenylalanine or tryptophan. Expanded clones are given a class, and other clones once, few, many or no size at all.

clone size	V gene	CDR3 length	CDR3 protein
once	TRBV7-8	15	ASSLVRGQLAKNIQY
few	TRBV18	10	ASSLTDNEQF
.	TRBV6-5	12	ASSYRVTGNTIY
.	TRBV30	15	AWSVQGEATGTDTQY
.	TRBV7-2	13	ASSSDRQIYNEQF
.	TRBV6-2/TRBV6-3	12	ASSYGQVSYEQY
.	TRBV27	13	ASSLRLGTSYEQY
.	TRBV29-1	11	SVRTGGVEKLF
.	TRBV6-5	11	ASSSTGVQPQH
.	TRBV24-1	11	ATSDSQGDEQF
.	TRBV6-5	13	ASSSPSGGGDTQY
.	TRBV23-1	9	ASSQWPGAF
.	TRBV27	14	ASSLSMGAWNQPQH
.	TRBV19	13	ASSISPSSGNTIY
.	TRBV7-9	11	ASSLGGANTIY
.	TRBV6-2/TRBV6-3	12	ASSSDRYQETQY
.	TRBV6-2/TRBV6-3	14	ASSLTLAAYTGELF
once	TRBV28	13	ASSFPGTTYNEQF
.	TRBV11-2	10	ASGTGGLDQY
.	TRBV6-5	13	ASSRGQAVNTEAF
few	TRBV12-3/TRBV12-4	10	ASRKEGNTQY
.	TRBV5-1	14	ASSPQGGGLLGIQY
.	TRBV7-2	12	ASSFQGGAYEQY
.	TRBV5-4	11	ASRPQGRNEQF
few	TRBV7-8	14	ASSLVPGRGDSPLH
many	TRBV9	16	ASSVGHTSPWAYNEQF
.	TRBV27	13	ASSLWGRGGDTQY
.	TRBV6-4	14	ASSDELTSGRDTQY
few	TRBV10-3	12	AISDNNDFYGYT
.	TRBV19	13	ASSIPGQGTYEQY
.	TRBV5-8	14	ASSLPGLVTNEKLF
.	TRBV27	13	ASSWRGRGKNEQY
.	TRBV5-1	13	ASSLGAFAYNEQF
once	TRBV7-9	15	ASSRQNSLARPYEQY
.	TRBV5-5	15	ASSLVGGQGHTGELF
.	TRBV6-6	14	ASSYLYTTGGGGYT
few	TRBV30	11	AWTGQGDNEQF
.	TRBV2	10	ASLSGRDEQF
.	TRBV12-3/TRBV12-4	11	ASRGTGSYGYT
.	TRBV7-8	13	ASSFQTGGPYEQY
.	TRBV5-1	13	ASSLRDRMNTEAF
.	TRBV7-9	14	ASSLKQGMAGNTIY
.	TRBV6-2/TRBV6-3	13	ASSPTGGSSNEQF
.	TRBV5-6	10	ASSSLYNEQF
.	TRBV30	14	AWSVTSVANTGELF
.	TRBV5-7	9	ASRQGDGYT
.	TRBV19	13	ASSHGKGTKYEQY
.	TRBV21-1	13	ASSNRGQRKGEAF
once	TRBV25-1	13	ASSEFSGTRDEQY
.	TRBV9	11	ASSAGGAYEQY
.	TRBV11-2	11	ASSPGLNYGYT
.	TRBV29-1	10	SAGTVAYEQY
.	TRBV12-3/TRBV12-4	11	ASRVGGATEAF
.	TRBV14	15	ASSQAWGGGLNNEQF
.	TRBV5-1	11	ASSPGGNYGYT
once	TRBV6-5	11	ASTRTGGDGYT
.	TRBV3-1/TRBV3-2	14	ASSTYSRGGSDTQY